This T cell receptor beta chain came from a study of Ad26.COV2.S vaccination and SARS-CoV-2 variants. As for the study in general: Intramuscular Ad26.COV2.S doses were given once or twice, 56 days apart.

Produced via immunoSEQ multiplex PCR; TCRdb's table is partial and in-frame only. The table has about 350,000 clones, roughly nine tenths seen once. Study-wide findings and caveats: From the TCR breadth and depth analyses, total T cell responses may have been underestimated. After vaccination, reports described spike-specific CD8+ and CD4+ T cell responses as showing substantial breadth.

Treatment reported: around 19 received Ad26.COV2.S at low or high dose, single or two shots; roughly five received placebo; per-sample allocation not given. Repertoires come from day 63 after the first vaccine or placebo injection. Wuhan-strain spike was delivered by a replication-incompetent Ad26 vector. Comment on this clone: What it binds is unknown.

The CDR3 is 16 residues long. The germline V and J ends were trimmed by 1 base and 1 base, with 13 bases remaining between them. CDR1 and CDR2 from the germline V gene are MGHRA and YSYEKL. The starting material was peripheral blood, obtained in a trial of Ad26.COV2.S vaccine versus placebo. The sequence was obtained from a person between 18 and 65 years old who received the Ad26.COV2.S COVID-19 vaccine or a placebo. The chain carries TRBV4-1 and TRBJ1-1; no definite D call. CDR3 coding DNA: TGCGCCAGCAGCCAAGGCCGAGGGAAGGGGAACACTGAAGCTTTCTTT. This codes for CASSQGRGKGNTEAFF.